This is a list of T cell receptor beta chains from one sample in a study of blood T cell repertoires in COVID-19. The data were produced by immunoSEQ multiplex PCR, yet TCRdb's version contains in-frame clones alone and is incomplete. The profile shows 200,000 to 250,000 clones, approximately 88% of them singletons. The sequenced material came from peripheral blood. These receptors were obtained from a man in his 60s who had recovered from COVID-19. Each CDR3 is given without its conserved first and last residue. The D gene is left open where the match is weak.

cdr3_aa v_call d_call
ASSPARQGNTIY TRBV18 .
ASREVRGNNSPLH TRBV27 .
AISGTSANTGELF TRBV10-3 .
ASSLDYRQGDGYT TRBV5-1 TRBD1
ASSYIGGSQPQH TRBV2 .
ASSLVGSGTGLYEQY TRBV11-2 TRBD1
ASSLSGGTGANVLT TRBV7-6 TRBD2
AISEPNGTGRVNNEQF TRBV10-3 TRBD1
ASGSPRYEQY TRBV11-2 .
ATSRASTYNSPLH TRBV15 .
ATSDFRGEQY TRBV24-1 .
ASRDSANQPQH TRBV27 .
ASSPDWGTTGELF TRBV7-9 .
ASSREAGVNNSPLH TRBV9 .
ASRLTGANEKLF TRBV27 TRBD1
ASSRSGQGAHEQY TRBV19 TRBD1
ASSLFLAGYNEQF TRBV7-3 TRBD2
AWSAQGEKLF TRBV30 .
ASSELGGGAGNQPQH TRBV6-1 .
ATSDPSRTGVFHEQF TRBV24-1 TRBD1
ASSARGDSAYNEQF TRBV9 .
ASSEPGQGDEQY TRBV6-1 TRBD1
ASSLGDRDNEKLF TRBV11-2 TRBD1
ASSYGRGGLSYEQY TRBV6-2/TRBV6-3 .
ASSYQGTAFNEKLF TRBV7-2 TRBD1
ASSQEGRFYTDTQY TRBV4-1 .
ASSEQSLAGSSTDTQY TRBV6-1 TRBD2
ASSTQRGSTDTQY TRBV28 TRBD2
ASSPGQLNEQY TRBV7-9 .
ASSLSPDRVGYT TRBV7-3 TRBD1
ASSIKGDSNQPQH TRBV19 .
ASNPAPGYEQY TRBV5-1 .
AISEAGSGNTIY TRBV10-3 .
ASFWGGSADTQY TRBV18 .
ASSKPDSCTDTQY TRBV21-1 .
ASSQEQGDTEAF TRBV4-3 TRBD1
ASSDRGLLYEQY TRBV2 TRBD1
ASRRSNGGGTGELF TRBV2 TRBD2
ASRNGDRGDEQY TRBV6-6 TRBD1
ASSFRTVNTGELF TRBV7-2 .
ASSSYRGRDGEKLF TRBV5-1 TRBD1
ASSVGGTTNYEQY TRBV28 .
ASSIGGLAGDTYEQY TRBV19 TRBD2
ASSRQGLAGVGNTGELF TRBV6-4 TRBD2
ASPTETNQPQH TRBV12-3/TRBV12-4 .
EADRVVDIQY TRBV9 TRBD1